This T cell receptor beta chain was captured by sequencing in a study of OX40 agonist ivuxolimab in advanced cancers. Produced via immunoSEQ multiplex PCR; TCRdb's table is partial and in-frame only. The table includes roughly 76,000 clones, about 85% detected once. The CDR3 covers 13 residues. Germline CDR1 and CDR2: SGHNT and YYREEE (reference sequence). The V end was cut by 2 bases, the J end by 3 bases, with 6 bases between. This clone was seen just once. The clonotype comes from an adult with an advanced solid tumor such as melanoma, head and neck, liver or kidney cancer. The rearrangement links TRBV5-4 to TRBJ1-5; D remains unclear. The starting material was CD4+ or CD8+ T cells sorted from blood, obtained in a trial of the OX40 agonist ivuxolimab. CDR3 bases: TGTGCCAGCAGCTTTGGGGTCAATCAGCCCCAGCATTTT. Protein product: CASSFGVNQPQHF.